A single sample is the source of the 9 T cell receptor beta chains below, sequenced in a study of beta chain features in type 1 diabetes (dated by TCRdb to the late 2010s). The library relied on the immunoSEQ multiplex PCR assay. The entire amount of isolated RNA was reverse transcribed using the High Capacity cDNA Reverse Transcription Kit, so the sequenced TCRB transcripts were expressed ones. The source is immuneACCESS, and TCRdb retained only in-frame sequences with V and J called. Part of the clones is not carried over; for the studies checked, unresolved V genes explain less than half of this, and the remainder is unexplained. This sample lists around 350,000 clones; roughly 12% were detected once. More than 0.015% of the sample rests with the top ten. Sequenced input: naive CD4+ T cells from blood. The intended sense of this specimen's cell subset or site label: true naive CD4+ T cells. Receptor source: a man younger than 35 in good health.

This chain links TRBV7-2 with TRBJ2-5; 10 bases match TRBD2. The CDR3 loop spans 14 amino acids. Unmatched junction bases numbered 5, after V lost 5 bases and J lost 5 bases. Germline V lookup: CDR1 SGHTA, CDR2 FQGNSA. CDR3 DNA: TGTGCCAGCAGCCCGGGGACTAGCGATGAGACCCAGTACTTC. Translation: CASSPGTSDETQYF. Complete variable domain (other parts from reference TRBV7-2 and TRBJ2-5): GAGVSQSPSNKVTEKGKDVELRCDPISGHTALYWYRQSLGQGLEFLIYFQGNSAPDKSGLPSDRFSAERTGGSVSTLTIQRTQQEDSAVYLCASSPGTSDETQYFGPGTRLLVL.

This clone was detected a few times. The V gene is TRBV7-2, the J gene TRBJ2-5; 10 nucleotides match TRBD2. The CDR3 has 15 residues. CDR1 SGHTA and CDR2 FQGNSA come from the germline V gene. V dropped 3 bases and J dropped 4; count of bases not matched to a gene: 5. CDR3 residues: CASSFQRGGGETQYF. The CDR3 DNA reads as TGTGCCAGCAGCTTCCAGCGGGGGGGCGGAGAGACCCAGTACTTC.

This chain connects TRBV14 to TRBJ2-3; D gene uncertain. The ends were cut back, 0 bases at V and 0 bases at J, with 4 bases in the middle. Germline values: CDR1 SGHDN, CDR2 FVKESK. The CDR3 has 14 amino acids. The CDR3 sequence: CASSQERSTDTQYF. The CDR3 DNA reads TGTGCCAGCAGCCAAGAACGGAGCACAGATACGCAGTATTTT.

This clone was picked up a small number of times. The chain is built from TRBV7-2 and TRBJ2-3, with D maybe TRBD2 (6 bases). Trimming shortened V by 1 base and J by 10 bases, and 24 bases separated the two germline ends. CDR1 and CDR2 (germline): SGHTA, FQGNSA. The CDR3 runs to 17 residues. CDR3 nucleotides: TGTGCCAGCAGCTTAGACTCGGGACTTCGCCTTTCAGGGCCGCAGTATTTT. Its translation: CASSLDSGLRLSGPQYF.

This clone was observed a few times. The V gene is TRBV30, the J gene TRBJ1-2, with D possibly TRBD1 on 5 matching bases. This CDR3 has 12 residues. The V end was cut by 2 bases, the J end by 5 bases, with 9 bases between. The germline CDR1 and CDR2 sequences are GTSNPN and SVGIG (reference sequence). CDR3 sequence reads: CAWSLGPYGYTF. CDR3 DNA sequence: TGTGCCTGGAGTCTGGGGCCTTATGGCTACACCTTC.

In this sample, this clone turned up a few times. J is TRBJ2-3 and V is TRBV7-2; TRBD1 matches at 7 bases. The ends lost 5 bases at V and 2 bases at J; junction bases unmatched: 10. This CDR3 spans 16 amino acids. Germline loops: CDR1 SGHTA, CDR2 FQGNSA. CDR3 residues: CASSLRQGMNTDTQYF. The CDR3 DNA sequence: TGTGCCAGCAGCCTGAGACAGGGCATGAACACAGATACGCAGTATTTT.

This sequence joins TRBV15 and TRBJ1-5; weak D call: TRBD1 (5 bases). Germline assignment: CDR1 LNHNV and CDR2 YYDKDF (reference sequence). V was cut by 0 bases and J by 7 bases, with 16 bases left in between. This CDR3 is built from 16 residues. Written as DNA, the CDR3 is TGTGCCACCAGCAGAGACCTTCGGGGGGGGAACCAGCCCCAGCATTTT. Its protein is CATSRDLRGGNQPQHF. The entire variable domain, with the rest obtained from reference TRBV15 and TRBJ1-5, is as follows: DAMVIQNPRYQVTQFGKPVTLSCSQTLNHNVMYWYQQKSSQAPKLLFHYYDKDFNNEADTPDNFQSRRPNTSFCFLDIRSPGLGDTAMYLCATSRDLRGGNQPQHFGDGTRLSIL.

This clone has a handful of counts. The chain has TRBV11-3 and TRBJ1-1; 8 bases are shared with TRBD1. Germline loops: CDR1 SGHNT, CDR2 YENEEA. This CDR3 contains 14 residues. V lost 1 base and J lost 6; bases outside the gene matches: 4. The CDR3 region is CASSLGQGAAEAFF. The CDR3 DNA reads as TGTGCCAGCAGCTTAGGCCAGGGGGCCGCTGAAGCTTTCTTT.

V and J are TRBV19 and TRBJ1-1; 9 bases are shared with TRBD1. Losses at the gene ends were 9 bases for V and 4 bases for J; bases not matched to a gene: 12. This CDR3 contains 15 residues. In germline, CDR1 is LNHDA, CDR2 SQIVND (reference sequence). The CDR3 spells CASDGQGSFSTEAFF. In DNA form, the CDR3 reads TGTGCCAGCGACGGACAGGGGAGTTTTAGCACTGAAGCTTTCTTT.